Below, 22 T cell receptor beta chains from the same sample are listed, as sequenced in a study of control samples from healthy donors and cancer patients. Profiled with immunoSEQ multiplex PCR; TCRdb holds only in-frame clones, not every one. Of about 120,000 clones in the sample, 85% to 90% were seen once. The sequenced sample consisted of PBMCs. These receptors all come from a woman in her forties or fifties with colorectal cancer.

The chain uses TRBV7-2 and TRBJ2-3; D remains unclear. The CDR3 sequence is 14 residues long. Germline loops: CDR1 SGHTA, CDR2 FQGNSA. V was shortened by 1 base and J by 3 bases, with 8 bases between the two germline ends. CDR3 sequence (DNA): TGTGCCAGCAGCTTAGGGAGTGGAACAGATACGCAGTATTTT. Protein product: CASSLGSGTDTQYF.

The chain uses TRBV25-1 and TRBJ2-7; TRBD2 is a possible D gene (7 bases). Germline V lookup: CDR1 MGHDK, CDR2 SYGVNS. The V gene lost 3 bases and the J gene lost 2 bases, with 20 bases spanning the gap. This CDR3 is 17 amino acids long. In DNA form, the CDR3 reads TGTGCCAGCAGTGAGGGGGGGGCGGGACGATACGCCTACGAGCAGTACTTC. It codes for CASSEGGAGRYAYEQYF.

The rearrangement links TRBV5-1 to TRBJ2-5, with 8 nucleotides matching TRBD2. The length of the CDR3 is 16 residues. The V and J ends lost 0 bases and 3 bases, in that order; junction bases with no gene match: 7. Germline V gene lookup returns CDR1 SGHRS and CDR2 YFSETQ. CDR3 sequence (DNA): TGCGCCAGCAGCTTGGTTATTAGCGGGGCCGAAGAGACCCAGTACTTC. Residues: CASSLVISGAEETQYF.

The chain combines TRBV29-1 with TRBJ1-2; TRBD1 aligns across 8 bases. The V gene's germline CDR1 is SQVTM and CDR2 ANQGSEA. The CDR3 totals 14 residues. The chain's CDR3 is CSSWTGQGSNGYTF. The CDR3 region has the DNA TGCAGTTCCTGGACAGGGCAGGGCTCCAATGGCTACACCTTC.

The gene calls are TRBV6-1 and TRBJ2-5, with D perhaps matching TRBD1 (6 bases). The CDR3 sequence is 18 residues long. The germline gives CDR1 MNHNS, CDR2 SASEGT. Trimming pared 0 bases from V and 1 base from J, leaving 18 bases between. The DNA of the CDR3 is TGTGCCAGCAGTGAAGCGCTTCCAGGGGCGCTGGCCCAAGAGACCCAGTACTTC. It specifies CASSEALPGALAQETQYF.

The chain has TRBV27 and TRBJ2-3; 7 nucleotides agree with TRBD1. This CDR3 is 13 amino acids long. Germline CDR1 and CDR2: MNHEY and SMNVEV (reference sequence). J lost 0 bases, V lost 6 bases, and 0 bases had no gene match. Written as DNA, the CDR3 is TGTGCCAGCAGGGACAGGAGCACAGATACGCAGTATTTT. The encoded protein is CASRDRSTDTQYF.

This rearrangement joins TRBV29-1 to TRBJ2-3; D remains ambiguous. CDR1 and CDR2 from the germline V gene are SQVTM and ANQGSEA. The V end was cut by 2 bases, the J end by 8 bases, with 11 bases between. This CDR3 spans 12 amino acids. The DNA for the CDR3 is TGCAGCGTTGAAATCCAGTCGGGTACGCAGTATTTT. This codes for CSVEIQSGTQYF.

This clone appeared once. CDR3 residues: CASSEVGQGGYGYTF. As DNA, the CDR3 is TGTGCCAGCAGTGAGGTGGGACAGGGGGGCTATGGCTACACCTTC. This chain links TRBV25-1 with TRBJ1-2, with 11 bases fitting TRBD1. Trimming at V came to 3 bases and at J to 4 bases, leaving 4 bases not matched to a gene. CDR1 is MGHDK, CDR2 SYGVNS, per germline. This CDR3 contains 15 residues.

V is TRBV6-6 and J is TRBJ1-2; possible D gene TRBD1, 6 bases. Trimming pared 6 bases from V and 3 bases from J, leaving 17 bases between. This CDR3 comprises 15 residues. In germline, CDR1 is MNHNY, CDR2 SVGAGI (reference sequence). CDR3 DNA sequence: TGTGCCAGCAGCATCTGGACAGATTCGGACTATGGCTACACCTTC. This encodes CASSIWTDSDYGYTF.

The V gene is TRBV7-9, the J gene TRBJ1-2; D unclear. The V gene's germline CDR1 is SEHNR and CDR2 FQNEAQ (reference sequence). With 5 bases removed from V and 7 bases from J, the gap between germline ends came to 17 bases. The CDR3 spans 14 residues. The CDR3 sequence is CASSQRVPSTGYTF. CDR3 sequence (DNA): TGTGCCAGCAGCCAACGGGTACCTTCCACTGGCTACACCTTC.

The genes are TRBV3-1 (or the pseudogene TRBV3-2) and TRBJ2-3; D unresolved. This CDR3 is built from 13 residues. The V end lost 0 bases, the J end lost 5 bases, and 6 bases lay between the germline ends. Germline-derived CDR1 and CDR2 are LGHDT and YNNKEL (reference sequence). DNA of the CDR3: TGTGCCAGCAGCCAAGACGGCGGAGATACGCAGTATTTT. This sequence encodes CASSQDGGDTQYF.

The chain employs TRBV2 and TRBJ1-2, with 7 bases matching TRBD1. The V segment lost 4 bases and the J segment 2 bases; nucleotides outside the gene matches: 1. CDR3 length: 13 residues. The germline V gene encodes CDR1 SNHLY and CDR2 FYNNEI. The CDR3 nucleotides read TGTGCCAGCAGTGGGGACAGCAACTATGGCTACACCTTC. This sequence encodes CASSGDSNYGYTF.

The chain is built from TRBV7-2 and TRBJ2-5; the match to TRBD1 covers 7 bases. CDR1 and CDR2 (germline): SGHTA, FQGNSA. Germline trimming cut 1 base from V and 5 bases from J; bases unmatched to any gene: 7. The CDR3 has 15 amino acids. The CDR3 is CASSLGQGRTETQYF. The CDR3 DNA reads TGTGCCAGCAGCTTAGGACAGGGACGCACGGAGACCCAGTACTTC.

The chain couples TRBV7-9 to TRBJ1-3; no clear D gene. CDR3 length: 12 residues. The V end was cut by 3 bases, the J end by 6 bases, with 6 bases between. Germline lookup yields CDR1 SEHNR and CDR2 FQNEAQ (reference sequence). DNA for the CDR3: TGTGCCAGCAGCTTGCAGGAAAACACCATATATTTT. It specifies CASSLQENTIYF.

The chain uses TRBV9 and TRBJ2-7, with D possibly called TRBD1 or TRBD2 (6 bases each). Germline-derived CDR1 and CDR2 are SGDLS and YYNGEE. The V gene lost 5 bases and the J gene lost 2 bases, with 17 bases spanning the gap. The CDR3 spans 15 residues. CDR3 coding DNA: TGTGCCAGCAGTATTCAGGAGGGGGTTACCTACGAGCAGTACTTC. As protein: CASSIQEGVTYEQYF.

This chain links TRBV27 with TRBJ1-2; TRBD1 agrees at 7 bases. The CDR3 has 14 amino acids. Germline CDR1 and CDR2: MNHEY and SMNVEV (reference sequence). Germline trimming cut 5 bases from V and 3 bases from J; bases unmatched to any gene: 6. The CDR3 reads CASSRTGGDYGYTF. DNA of the CDR3: TGTGCCAGCAGTAGGACAGGTGGGGACTATGGCTACACCTTC.

This chain joins TRBV13 and TRBJ1-3; no reliable D call. Per germline, CDR1 PRHDT and CDR2 FYEKMQ (reference sequence). This CDR3 contains 16 residues. Trimming stripped 2 bases from V and 2 bases from J, with 13 bases between. CDR3 protein: CASSLRFGRTGNTIYF. For the CDR3, the DNA is TGTGCCAGCAGCTTACGATTTGGACGTACTGGAAACACCATATATTTT.

This rearrangement joins TRBV2 to TRBJ1-2; D is unresolved. V shed 6 bases and J shed 0 bases, with 17 bases lying between them. Germline V gene lookup returns CDR1 SNHLY and CDR2 FYNNEI. This CDR3 spans 16 amino acids. CDR3 bases: TGTGCCAGCAGCCCCGTGGAGGGATACTCTAACTATGGCTACACCTTC. Translating gives CASSPVEGYSNYGYTF.

The rearrangement joins TRBV20-1 to TRBJ2-3, with D unresolved. V dropped 3 bases and J dropped 1 base, with 17 bases sitting between them. This CDR3 comprises 16 residues. Per the germline V gene, CDR1 is DFQATT and CDR2 is SNEGSKA (reference sequence). For the CDR3, the DNA is TGCAGTGCTAGTCCCCGTCCGCTCCAAGGCACAGATACGCAGTATTTT. Its translation: CSASPRPLQGTDTQYF.

The V call is TRBV28, the J call TRBJ2-5; 9 bases match TRBD1. CDR1 and CDR2 from the germline V gene are MDHEN and SYDVKM. This CDR3 comprises 14 residues. With 5 bases clipped from V and 2 bases from J, the junction kept 3 bases outside the gene matches. The CDR3 DNA is TGTGCCAGCAGTACACAGGGGGCTCAAGAGACCCAGTACTTC. The encoded protein is CASSTQGAQETQYF.

This clone appeared a few times. V usage is TRBV7-9 and J usage is TRBJ1-5; TRBD1 is a possible D gene (6 bases). The CDR3 is made up of 13 amino acids. Germline-derived CDR1 and CDR2 are SEHNR and FQNEAQ (reference sequence). V was cut by 5 bases and J by 11 bases, with 16 bases left in between. CDR3 sequence reads: CASSITGPQSQHF. The CDR3 DNA follows: TGTGCCAGCAGCATTACAGGGCCCCAGTCCCAGCATTTT.

CDR3 DNA: TGCAGCGTTGTTGAGGGAGGGCCGGGCAATGAGCAGTTCTTC. This gives the protein CSVVEGGPGNEQFF. The chain combines TRBV29-1 with TRBJ2-1; TRBD2 aligns across 7 bases. The J segment lost 6 bases and the V segment lost 4 bases, leaving 9 bases of the junction unmatched. CDR1 is SQVTM, CDR2 ANQGSEA, per germline. The CDR3 runs to 14 residues.